The 20 T cell receptor beta chains below come from one sample, sequenced in a study of CD8 T cells in Susac syndrome. Reverse transcription of 0.5 to 1 ug RNA was performed with random hexamers. TCRdb called the immunoSEQ multiplex PCR reads again in MiXCR, with one record for every CDR3 protein. The sample has about 300,000 distinct CDR3 sequences, over 75% seen once; the top ten hold 0.18%. Sequenced sample: CD8+ T cells from PBMCs. These receptors came from a human donor with multiple sclerosis.

The chain recombines TRBV19 with TRBJ2-1, with 8 bases identical to TRBD2. With V trimmed by 5 bases and J by 9 bases, 12 bases remained unmatched. CDR3 length: 15 residues. Germline V gives CDR1 LNHDA, CDR2 SQIVND (reference sequence). The DNA for the CDR3 is TGTGCCAGTAGTCCCGGGACTAGGGCTTTGGGTGAGCAGTTCTTC. Its translation: CASSPGTRALGEQFF. The variable domain in full, completed from reference TRBV19 and TRBJ2-1, reads DGGITQSPKYLFRKEGQNVTLSCEQNLNHDAMYWYRQDPGQGLRLIYYSQIVNDFQKGDIAEGYSVSREKKESFPLTVTSAQKNPTAFYLCASSPGTRALGEQFFGPGTRLTVL.

The genes are TRBV12-3 or TRBV12-4 and TRBJ1-2; D remains ambiguous. Trimming shortened V by 4 bases and J by 5 bases, and 14 bases separated the two germline ends. The CDR3 length is 14 residues. The CDR3: CASSSPSWGYGYTF. The CDR3 bases are TGTGCCAGCAGTTCCCCCTCTTGGGGATATGGCTACACCTTC.

The chain is built from TRBV9 and TRBJ2-1; tentatively, D is TRBD1 (6 bases). Trimming removed 4 bases at V and 0 bases at J, with 11 bases between. This CDR3 has 15 residues. From germline, CDR1 is SGDLS and CDR2 YYNGEE. The CDR3 protein is CASSTTGNSYNEQFF. The CDR3 DNA is TGTGCCAGCAGCACAACAGGGAACTCCTACAATGAGCAGTTCTTC.

The chain joins TRBV4-3 to TRBJ1-1; D is unresolved. This CDR3 is 17 amino acids long. V lost 1 base to trimming and J lost 3 bases, with 18 bases between them. Per the germline V gene, CDR1 is LGHNA and CDR2 is YSLEER. DNA for the CDR3: TGCGCCAGCAGCCAAGCAAGGATCAACACAGAAGACACTGAAGCTTTCTTT. It codes for CASSQARINTEDTEAFF.

The chain is built from TRBV2 and TRBJ1-5, with a possible D match to TRBD1 (6 bases). V was trimmed by 5 bases and J by 4 bases, leaving 18 bases between them. Germline values: CDR1 SNHLY, CDR2 FYNNEI. The CDR3 length is 16 residues. The CDR3 DNA reads TGTGCCAGCAGTCAACCGGGACAACTCCTGAATCAGCCCCAGCATTTT. It translates to CASSQPGQLLNQPQHF.

A single count supports this clonotype. This chain links TRBV28 with TRBJ1-3, with unresolved D. V lost 7 bases and J 0 bases, leaving 7 bases between the germline ends. This CDR3 contains 13 residues. CDR1 MDHEN and CDR2 SYDVKM come from the germline V gene. The CDR3 DNA reads TGTGCCAGCAAACCTAACTCTGGAAACACCATATATTTT. This codes for CASKPNSGNTIYF.

This clonotype was observed a handful of times. This chain links TRBV6-2 or TRBV6-3 with TRBJ2-3; weak D call: TRBD1 (6 bases). Germline V gene data show CDR1 as MNHEY and CDR2 as SVGEGT. V dropped 1 base and J dropped 1 base, with 18 bases sitting between them. This CDR3 has 18 residues. CDR3 nucleotides: TGTGCCAGCAGTTACTATGGGACATACAAACCCCGCACAGATACGCAGTATTTT. Amino acid sequence: CASSYYGTYKPRTDTQYF.

This chain links TRBV5-5 with TRBJ2-7, with 8 bases lining up with TRBD2. The V segment lost 0 bases and the J segment 2 bases; nucleotides outside the gene matches: 7. This CDR3 has 16 residues. Germline CDR1 is SGHKS and CDR2 is YYEKEE (reference sequence). The CDR3 DNA follows: TGTGCCAGCAGCTTGGAGGCAGGGACTAGTGCCTACGAGCAGTACTTC. Its translation is CASSLEAGTSAYEQYF.

This chain uses TRBV4-1 with TRBJ1-5, with 7 positions matching TRBD1. V lost 4 bases, J lost 2 bases, and 5 bases stayed unmatched. CDR1 is MGHRA and CDR2 is YSYEKL in the germline V gene. The CDR3 has 15 amino acids. The CDR3, as DNA: TGCGCCAGCAGCCTTATTACAGGGGGCAATCAGCCCCAGCATTTT. Translated, it gives CASSLITGGNQPQHF.

V gene TRBV27 combines with J gene TRBJ2-6; no definite D call. CDR3 length: 15 residues. Germline assignment: CDR1 MNHEY and CDR2 SMNVEV (reference sequence). V was pared by 8 bases and J by 0 bases, with 11 bases between. DNA for the CDR3: TGTGCCAGCGTATCCACCTCCTCTGGGGCCAACGTCCTGACTTTC. Protein product: CASVSTSSGANVLTF.

The V and J genes are TRBV6-1 and TRBJ1-5; D remains unclear. V shed 4 bases and J shed 0 bases, with 22 bases lying between them. Germline CDR1 MNHNS, CDR2 SASEGT. This CDR3 is 19 amino acids long. The CDR3 is CASSAIGWSGLHSNQPQHF. The CDR3 region has the DNA TGTGCCAGCAGTGCAATCGGGTGGTCGGGGTTGCATAGCAATCAGCCCCAGCATTTT.

The chain has TRBV28 and TRBJ2-3; D uncertain. This CDR3 contains 14 residues. From germline, CDR1 is MDHEN and CDR2 SYDVKM. Trimming stripped 6 bases from V and 4 bases from J, with 14 bases between. The CDR3 here is CASSSVQVADTQYF. CDR3 in DNA: TGTGCCAGCAGCTCGGTGCAGGTGGCAGATACGCAGTATTTT.

This clonotype appeared a single time. The chain couples TRBV28 to TRBJ2-3; D is unresolved. Trimming left V 11 bases short and J 3 bases short, with 18 bases between. Germline V gives CDR1 MDHEN, CDR2 SYDVKM. CDR3 length: 14 amino acids. The CDR3 sequence is CASGEGVRTDTQYF. DNA for the CDR3: TGTGCCTCCGGTGAAGGCGTGAGAACAGATACGCAGTATTTT.

This rearrangement joins TRBV14 to TRBJ2-1; no definite D call. Germline V gene sequence: CDR1 SGHDN, CDR2 FVKESK. The CDR3 consists of 14 residues. The V and J ends lost 1 base and 4 bases respectively, with 8 bases between them. The CDR3 protein is CASSQGPGYNEQFF. The CDR3 coding sequence is TGTGCCAGCAGCCAAGGTCCTGGTTACAATGAGCAGTTCTTC.

This chain links TRBV7-2 with TRBJ2-1; 7 nucleotides match TRBD2. The CDR3 consists of 14 residues. In germline, CDR1 is SGHTA, CDR2 FQGNSA. The V segment lost 2 bases and the J segment 7 bases; nucleotides outside the gene matches: 5. CDR3 DNA sequence: TGTGCCAGCAGCTTAAGACTAGCAGGGAATGAGCAGTTCTTC. This gives the protein CASSLRLAGNEQFF.

CDR3 nucleotides: TGCAGTGCTGCCGGGTCCCCCGAGAGTACTGAAGCTTTCTTT. Protein: CSAAGSPESTEAFF. This chain connects TRBV20-1 to TRBJ1-1; D not resolved. Germline CDR1 is DFQATT and CDR2 is SNEGSKA (reference sequence). The V and J ends lost 5 bases and 5 bases respectively, with 18 bases between them. The CDR3 has 14 amino acids.

This sequence joins TRBV18 and TRBJ2-1; 8 bases line up with TRBD1. Germline loops: CDR1 KGHSH, CDR2 LQKENI. This CDR3 comprises 15 residues. V lost 2 bases to trimming and J lost 2 bases; unmatched junction nucleotides: 2. CDR3 bases: TGTGCCAGCTCACCAACAGGGGGAACCTACAATGAGCAGTTCTTC. Protein sequence: CASSPTGGTYNEQFF.

The rearrangement joins TRBV7-9 to TRBJ2-2; D possibly uses TRBD1 or TRBD2 (5 bases each). The CDR3 sequence is 15 residues long. Looked up from germline, CDR1 is SEHNR and CDR2 is FQNEAQ (reference sequence). V was pared by 7 bases and J by 4 bases, with 16 bases between. CDR3 in amino acids: CASTRGVTGTGELFF. The CDR3 DNA reads TGTGCCAGCACCAGAGGGGTAACGGGCACCGGGGAGCTGTTTTTT.

The CDR3 DNA sequence: TGTGCCAGCAGCGGCCGGGGGTCGGGGTACCACACCGGGGAGCTGTTTTTT. Protein product: CASSGRGSGYHTGELFF. The chain links TRBV14 to TRBJ2-2; D is perhaps TRBD2 (6 bases). CDR3 length: 17 residues. In germline, CDR1 is SGHDN, CDR2 FVKESK. The germline V and J ends were trimmed by 5 bases and 3 bases, with 19 bases remaining between them.

This clonotype was recorded only once. CDR3 sequence (DNA): TGTGCCACCAGTGAGTGGACGGGGACTGGGGCCAACGTCCTGACTTTC. As protein: CATSEWTGTGANVLTF. This chain uses TRBV24-1 with TRBJ2-6; tentative D call: TRBD2 (5 bases). The germline V gene has CDR1 KGHDR and CDR2 SFDVKD. Between the trimmed V and J ends, which lost 4 bases and 2 bases, there was a span of 11 bases. The CDR3 loop spans 16 amino acids.